A selection of T cell receptor beta chains follows, all from one sample in a study of blood T cell repertoires in COVID-19. The repertoire was sequenced with immunoSEQ multiplex PCR; TCRdb's copy has only in-frame clones and lacks some. This sample carries about 160,000 clones, more than 65% of them seen once, and the ten largest clones take 15% to 20%. Sequencing was performed on PBMCs or T cells enriched from blood (not recorded which). Receptor source: a man in his fifties or sixties who had recovered from COVID-19. Each CDR3 is given with its conserved first and last residue. The order of the fields is D gene, V gene, J gene, clone size, CDR3 DNA, CDR3 protein. D genes are given only for firm matches. The size entry is marked missing in some rows and otherwise reads once, few, many or a size class.

D gene: TRBD2
V gene: TRBV11-2
J gene: TRBJ2-5
clone size: NA
CDR3 DNA: TGTGCCAGCAGCTCAATTCATAGCGGGAGGGCCGAGGAGACCCAGTACTTC
CDR3 protein: CASSSIHSGRAEETQYF

D gene: NA
V gene: TRBV19
J gene: TRBJ1-5
clone size: NA
CDR3 DNA: TGTGCCAGTAGAGGGGGTGGAAAGCCACCTTATAGCAATCAGCCCCAGCATTTT
CDR3 protein: CASRGGGKPPYSNQPQHF

D gene: TRBD1
V gene: TRBV28
J gene: TRBJ1-1
clone size: NA
CDR3 DNA: TGTGCCAGCAGTTTGCTCAGGGGGCAATTGCTGAACACTGAAGCTTTCTTT
CDR3 protein: CASSLLRGQLLNTEAFF

D gene: NA
V gene: TRBV19
J gene: TRBJ1-2
clone size: many
CDR3 DNA: TGTGCCAGTGGCACCTATGGCTACACCTTC
CDR3 protein: CASGTYGYTF

D gene: NA
V gene: TRBV6-6
J gene: TRBJ2-7
clone size: NA
CDR3 DNA: TGTGCCAGCAGTGGGGACACTCCCTCCTACGAGCAGTACTTC
CDR3 protein: CASSGDTPSYEQYF

D gene: TRBD2
V gene: TRBV5-4
J gene: TRBJ2-1
clone size: NA
CDR3 DNA: TGTGCCAGCAGCATCCTAGCGGGAGGCTACAATGAGCAGTTCTTC
CDR3 protein: CASSILAGGYNEQFF

D gene: NA
V gene: TRBV27
J gene: TRBJ1-4
clone size: NA
CDR3 DNA: TGTGCCAGCAGGCAAACTAGGACGAGGGAAAAACTGTTTTTT
CDR3 protein: CASRQTRTREKLFF

D gene: NA
V gene: TRBV7-9
J gene: TRBJ2-3
clone size: NA
CDR3 DNA: TGTGCCAGCAGCCTCCAGGCGAGCACAGATACGCAGTATTTT
CDR3 protein: CASSLQASTDTQYF

D gene: NA
V gene: TRBV30
J gene: TRBJ1-2
clone size: few
CDR3 DNA: TGTGCCTGGATCACCGGGCCCTCAGGGGGCTACACCTTC
CDR3 protein: CAWITGPSGGYTF

D gene: TRBD1
V gene: TRBV5-1
J gene: TRBJ2-7
clone size: NA
CDR3 DNA: TGCGCCAGCAGCTTGGCCGGGACAGGCTTTTACGAGCAGTACTTC
CDR3 protein: CASSLAGTGFYEQYF

D gene: NA
V gene: TRBV5-1
J gene: TRBJ1-1
clone size: once
CDR3 DNA: TGCGCCAGCAGCTTGGGACAGGCGAATGAAGCTTTCTTT
CDR3 protein: CASSLGQANEAFF

D gene: NA
V gene: TRBV6-5
J gene: TRBJ2-7
clone size: few
CDR3 DNA: TGTGCCAGCAGTTATCTCGGACCCGGGGAGTACGAGCAGTACTTC
CDR3 protein: CASSYLGPGEYEQYF

D gene: NA
V gene: TRBV12-3/TRBV12-4
J gene: TRBJ2-7
clone size: NA
CDR3 DNA: TGTGCCAGCAGTTTTGGGCCCACCTACGAGCAGTACTTC
CDR3 protein: CASSFGPTYEQYF

D gene: TRBD2
V gene: TRBV7-3
J gene: TRBJ2-7
clone size: NA
CDR3 DNA: TGTGCCAGCAGCTTAGGTAGCGGGAGCGAGCAGTACTTC
CDR3 protein: CASSLGSGSEQYF

D gene: NA
V gene: TRBV12-3/TRBV12-4
J gene: TRBJ2-7
clone size: few
CDR3 DNA: TGTGCCAGCAGTTTAAGCGGCAACGAGCAGTACTTC
CDR3 protein: CASSLSGNEQYF

D gene: TRBD1
V gene: TRBV7-9
J gene: TRBJ2-7
clone size: NA
CDR3 DNA: TGTGCCAGCAGCAGACAGGGTCGGTACGAGCAGTACTTC
CDR3 protein: CASSRQGRYEQYF

D gene: NA
V gene: TRBV5-1
J gene: TRBJ2-7
clone size: NA
CDR3 DNA: TGCGCCAGCAGCTTGATAAGCGCCTCCTACGAGCAGTACTTC
CDR3 protein: CASSLISASYEQYF

D gene: NA
V gene: TRBV27
J gene: TRBJ1-3
clone size: NA
CDR3 DNA: TGTGCCAGCAGTTTATCGAGGAGCTCTGGAAACACCATATATTTT
CDR3 protein: CASSLSRSSGNTIYF

D gene: TRBD1
V gene: TRBV27
J gene: TRBJ1-2
clone size: NA
CDR3 DNA: TGTGCCAGCAGTTTATCTCTAAGGACAGGAGTCCCCGTCTCTGGCTACACCTTC
CDR3 protein: CASSLSLRTGVPVSGYTF

D gene: TRBD2
V gene: TRBV5-1
J gene: TRBJ2-1
clone size: few
CDR3 DNA: TGCGCCAGCACTATGCGCCTAGCGGGGGACAATGAGCAGTTCTTC
CDR3 protein: CASTMRLAGDNEQFF

D gene: TRBD1
V gene: TRBV6-5
J gene: TRBJ2-2
clone size: NA
CDR3 DNA: TGTGCCAGCAGTCGGACAGGGGGCACCGGGGAGCTGTTTTTT
CDR3 protein: CASSRTGGTGELFF

D gene: NA
V gene: TRBV3-1/TRBV3-2
J gene: TRBJ2-3
clone size: once
CDR3 DNA: TGTGCCAGCAGCCAAGATTCCCTTTTCGGACAGCTCCTTAATACGCAGTATTTT
CDR3 protein: CASSQDSLFGQLLNTQYF

D gene: NA
V gene: TRBV20-1
J gene: TRBJ2-3
clone size: NA
CDR3 DNA: TGCAGTGCTAGTGGGGGAGGAGATACGCAGTATTTT
CDR3 protein: CSASGGGDTQYF

D gene: NA
V gene: TRBV6-5
J gene: TRBJ1-1
clone size: NA
CDR3 DNA: TGTGCCAGCACGGGGTGGGGGAACACTGAAGCTTTCTTT
CDR3 protein: CASTGWGNTEAFF

D gene: TRBD1
V gene: TRBV19
J gene: TRBJ1-2
clone size: NA
CDR3 DNA: TGTGCCAGTAGTTTCCGGGACAGGGTGATTAACTATGGCTACACCTTC
CDR3 protein: CASSFRDRVINYGYTF

D gene: NA
V gene: TRBV28
J gene: TRBJ1-2
clone size: NA
CDR3 DNA: TGTGCCAGCAGTTTGATAGGACACCGGGCGGATGGCTACACCTTC
CDR3 protein: CASSLIGHRADGYTF

D gene: TRBD2
V gene: TRBV28
J gene: TRBJ2-7
clone size: NA
CDR3 DNA: TGTGCCAGCAGTTCCCGGGGGGGGCGTTACGAGCAGTACTTC
CDR3 protein: CASSSRGGRYEQYF

D gene: TRBD2
V gene: TRBV29-1
J gene: TRBJ2-1
clone size: NA
CDR3 DNA: TGCAGCGTTGAAAGTCCCCTAGCGGGAGCTCGAGGGGAGTTCTTC
CDR3 protein: CSVESPLAGARGEFF

D gene: TRBD1
V gene: TRBV18
J gene: TRBJ1-4
clone size: NA
CDR3 DNA: TGTGCCAGCTCAAGTACCGGGACAGGGAATGAAAAACTGTTTTTT
CDR3 protein: CASSSTGTGNEKLFF

D gene: TRBD2
V gene: TRBV7-6
J gene: TRBJ2-7
clone size: NA
CDR3 DNA: TGTGCCAGCAGCTCCGGGACTAGCGCGACCTCCTACGAGCAGTACTTC
CDR3 protein: CASSSGTSATSYEQYF

D gene: NA
V gene: TRBV9
J gene: TRBJ2-2
clone size: NA
CDR3 DNA: TGTGCCAGCAGCCTCAAATGGGGGCAGGGTGATGGGGAGCTGTTTTTT
CDR3 protein: CASSLKWGQGDGELFF

D gene: NA
V gene: TRBV14
J gene: TRBJ2-7
clone size: NA
CDR3 DNA: TGTGCCAGCAGCCACGGACAATCCTACGAGCAGTACTTC
CDR3 protein: CASSHGQSYEQYF

D gene: NA
V gene: TRBV15
J gene: TRBJ2-2
clone size: NA
CDR3 DNA: TGTGCCACCAGCAGGGACGCGGGACTGGAGGTACCCGGGGAGCTGTTTTTT
CDR3 protein: CATSRDAGLEVPGELFF

D gene: NA
V gene: TRBV5-1
J gene: TRBJ2-7
clone size: NA
CDR3 DNA: TGCGCCAGCAGCACCGGGACAAATTCGAACGAGCAGTACTTC
CDR3 protein: CASSTGTNSNEQYF

D gene: TRBD2
V gene: TRBV5-4
J gene: TRBJ2-5
clone size: NA
CDR3 DNA: TGTGCCAGCAGCTTGATGACTAGCGGGGGAGAGACCCAGTACTTC
CDR3 protein: CASSLMTSGGETQYF

D gene: TRBD2
V gene: TRBV27
J gene: TRBJ2-1
clone size: NA
CDR3 DNA: TGTGCCAGCAGTTCCAGCGGGAGGGGTGAGCAGTTCTTC
CDR3 protein: CASSSSGRGEQFF

D gene: NA
V gene: TRBV2
J gene: TRBJ1-1
clone size: NA
CDR3 DNA: TGTGCCAGCAGTGCTGTGAACACTGAAGCTTTCTTT
CDR3 protein: CASSAVNTEAFF

D gene: TRBD2
V gene: TRBV19
J gene: TRBJ2-1
clone size: NA
CDR3 DNA: TGTGCCAGTAGTATCGAAATAGCGGGATACAATGAGCAGTTCTTC
CDR3 protein: CASSIEIAGYNEQFF

D gene: NA
V gene: TRBV3-1/TRBV3-2
J gene: TRBJ2-6
clone size: few
CDR3 DNA: TGTGCCAGCAGCCAGCCTGGGACACCCATCTCTGGGGCCAACGTCCTGACTTTC
CDR3 protein: CASSQPGTPISGANVLTF

D gene: NA
V gene: TRBV28
J gene: TRBJ1-2
clone size: NA
CDR3 DNA: TGTGCCAGCAGTTTAGCGTTTCGGGTGGTATATGGCTACACCTTC
CDR3 protein: CASSLAFRVVYGYTF

D gene: NA
V gene: TRBV12-3/TRBV12-4
J gene: TRBJ1-6
clone size: few
CDR3 DNA: TGTGCCAGCAGGTCAGAGGGCGGTTCACCCCTCCACTTT
CDR3 protein: CASRSEGGSPLHF

D gene: TRBD1
V gene: TRBV5-1
J gene: TRBJ1-5
clone size: NA
CDR3 DNA: TGCGCCAGCAGCTTAGAAGGGGGCAAGAATCAGCCCCAGCATTTT
CDR3 protein: CASSLEGGKNQPQHF

D gene: NA
V gene: TRBV19
J gene: TRBJ1-5
clone size: NA
CDR3 DNA: TGTGCCAGTAGTAAACGACAGGCCAATCAGCCCCAGCATTTT
CDR3 protein: CASSKRQANQPQHF

D gene: NA
V gene: TRBV6-6
J gene: TRBJ1-3
clone size: NA
CDR3 DNA: TGTGCCAGCAGGACTGCCGGACAGCGCCCCGGAAACACCATATATTTT
CDR3 protein: CASRTAGQRPGNTIYF

D gene: NA
V gene: TRBV19
J gene: TRBJ2-3
clone size: NA
CDR3 DNA: TGTGCCAGTAGACACACAGATACGCAGTATTTT
CDR3 protein: CASRHTDTQYF

D gene: TRBD1
V gene: TRBV15
J gene: TRBJ2-7
clone size: NA
CDR3 DNA: TGTGCCACCAGCATAAACAGGGGCCACGAGCAGTACTTC
CDR3 protein: CATSINRGHEQYF